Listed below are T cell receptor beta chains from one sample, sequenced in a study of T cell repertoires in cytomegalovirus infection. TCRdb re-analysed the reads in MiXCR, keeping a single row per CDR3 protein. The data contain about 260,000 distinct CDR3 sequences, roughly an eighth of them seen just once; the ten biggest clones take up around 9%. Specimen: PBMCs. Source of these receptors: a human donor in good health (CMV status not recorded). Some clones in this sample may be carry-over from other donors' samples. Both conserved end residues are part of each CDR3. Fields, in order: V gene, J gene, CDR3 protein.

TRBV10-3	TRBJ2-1	CAISPSGRMVDEQFF
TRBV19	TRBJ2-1	CASSILAGGTNEQFF
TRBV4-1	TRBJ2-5	CASSQEQSQETQYF
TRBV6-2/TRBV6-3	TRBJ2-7	CASSYSRQGGYEQYF
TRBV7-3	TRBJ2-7	CASPLPDRDCSSYEQYF
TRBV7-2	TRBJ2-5	CASSLNLGVQETQYF
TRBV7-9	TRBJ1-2	CASSSRVYDGYTF
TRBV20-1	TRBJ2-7	CSAESRTGKNEQYF
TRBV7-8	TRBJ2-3	CASSPGRDRKVDTQYF
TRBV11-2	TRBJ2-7	CASSTTPGTVAYEQYF
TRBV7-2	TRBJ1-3	CASSLRDSSGNTIYF
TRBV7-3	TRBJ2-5	CASSLSGDRTAWGETQYF
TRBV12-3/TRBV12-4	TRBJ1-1	CASSFRGQGAQNTEAFF
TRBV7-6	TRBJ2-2	CASSLREAGGRTGELFF
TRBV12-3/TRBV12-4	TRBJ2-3	CASSLGQGGPDTQYF
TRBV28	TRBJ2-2	CASSFGQLATGELFF
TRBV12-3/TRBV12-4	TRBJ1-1	CASSWTGRDTEAFF
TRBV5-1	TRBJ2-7	CASSPDGQVISYEQYF